This TCR beta chain derives from a study of blood T cells in healthy people across ages. Primers used in a second PCR of roughly 6 to 12 cycles were a sample-barcoded 5' primer and a J-beta primer mix. One entry per CDR3 protein, called by TCRdb with MiXCR from the 5' RACE reads. The table records over a million distinct CDR3 sequences, more than 35% of them present only once. Per germline, CDR1 SGHTA and CDR2 FQGNSA. V lost 1 base and J lost 0, with 10 bases in between. The CDR3 sequence is 16 residues long. The chain recombines TRBV7-2 with TRBJ2-1; D possibly corresponds to TRBD2 (7 bases). Material: blood. The receptor was derived from a woman between 55 and 75 years old in good health. CDR3 residues: CASSLEGGRSYNEQFF. Here the CDR3 DNA reads TGTGCCAGCAGCTTAGAGGGGGGGCGCTCCTACAATGAGCAGTTCTTC.